This entry describes one TCR beta chain. Its target is unknown. With 6 bases removed from V and 0 bases from J, the gap between germline ends came to 24 bases. The CDR3 loop spans 18 amino acids. CDR1 and CDR2 from the germline V gene are KGHSH and LQKENI. Measured with immunoSEQ multiplex PCR; TCRdb has only the in-frame clones, and not every one. The data hold some 87,000 clones, with 90% to 95% observed a single time. The data belong to a study of T cell responses to AZD1222 COVID-19 vaccine. Regarding the study as a whole: The number of AZD1222 recipients seropositive at baseline was only 6 or 7.

This chain joins TRBV18 and TRBJ2-7; perhaps TRBD1 as D (6 bases). The clonotype was recovered from an adult in good health. The sample consisted of peripheral blood, taken on day 0 of MenACWY control vaccination. CDR3 amino acids: CASSQRTLDSLLSYEQYF. The CDR3, as DNA: TGTGCCAGCTCGCAAAGGACCCTGGACAGTTTACTCTCCTACGAGCAGTACTTC.